This T cell receptor (beta chain) was sequenced for a study of shared clonotypes between healthy human individuals. Data came from immunoSEQ multiplex PCR; TCRdb stores just in-frame clones and leaves some out. Of over 950,000 clones detected, approximately 75% appear once; the ten largest clones hold 0.7% to 0.95%. Worth noting for this clone: Its antigen remains unknown.

Germline-derived CDR1 and CDR2 are MNHEY and SMNVEV (reference sequence). J lost 4 bases, V lost 3 bases, and 1 base had no gene match. This CDR3 is 14 amino acids long. Findings and caveats of the study: The study's rarefaction showed incomplete sorted-subset sequencing despite large depth.

The specimen sequenced was memory CD4+ T cells from PBMCs. Sample subset: CD45RA-negative fraction. The J gene is TRBJ2-1, the V gene TRBV27; TRBD1 aligns across 9 bases. This receptor was taken from a young man in good health. Some clones in this sample may be carry-over from other donors' samples. The CDR3 region is CASSFGQGYNEQFF. The CDR3 DNA reads TGTGCCAGCAGTTTCGGACAGGGGTACAATGAGCAGTTCTTC.